This T cell receptor (beta chain) is from a study of cytomegalovirus exposure and HLA in healthy donors. Background on the study: Per a later analysis, the 666 first-cohort and some 130 validation repertoires shared one platform.

The repertoire was sequenced with immunoSEQ multiplex PCR; TCRdb's copy has only in-frame clones and lacks some. The sample lists 250,000 to 350,000 clones, about 85% seen once, with about 1% in the top ten. On this clone itself: As yet, its antigen is unknown.

Study observations and caveats: There were some public TCRs occurring in many donors, but most TCR sequences were rare. Listed as cytomegalovirus-associated were over 150 TCR beta chains. Specificity for CMV antigens was confirmed in vitro for a few of the CMV-associated chains.

CDR3 length: 12 amino acids. V was clipped by 4 bases and J by 8 bases; unmatched bases: 3. From germline, CDR1 is MNHNY and CDR2 SVGAGI (reference sequence). The rearrangement links TRBV6-6 to TRBJ1-2; TRBD1 matches at 8 bases. This clonotype was sampled from a woman younger than 45 in good health and CMV-seropositive. The sequencing sample was made of PBMCs. DNA of the CDR3: TGTGCCAGCAGTTCGACAGGGGCCGGCTACACCTTC. This encodes CASSSTGAGYTF.